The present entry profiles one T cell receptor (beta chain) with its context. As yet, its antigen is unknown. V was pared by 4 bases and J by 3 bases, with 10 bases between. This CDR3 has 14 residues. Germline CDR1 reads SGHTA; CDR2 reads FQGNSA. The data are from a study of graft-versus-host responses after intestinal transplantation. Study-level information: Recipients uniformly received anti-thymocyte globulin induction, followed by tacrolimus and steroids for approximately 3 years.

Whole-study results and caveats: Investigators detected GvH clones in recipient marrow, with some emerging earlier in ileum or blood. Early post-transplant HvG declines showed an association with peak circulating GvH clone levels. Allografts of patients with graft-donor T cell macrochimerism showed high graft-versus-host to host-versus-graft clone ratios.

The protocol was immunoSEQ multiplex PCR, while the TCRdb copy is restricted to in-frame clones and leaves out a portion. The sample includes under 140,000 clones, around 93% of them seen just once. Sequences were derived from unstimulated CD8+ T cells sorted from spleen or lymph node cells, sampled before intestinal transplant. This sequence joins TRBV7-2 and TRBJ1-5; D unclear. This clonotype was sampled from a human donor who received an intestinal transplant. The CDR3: CASSSSGVNQPQHF. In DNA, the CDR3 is TGTGCCAGCAGCTCCTCAGGCGTCAATCAGCCCCAGCATTTT.